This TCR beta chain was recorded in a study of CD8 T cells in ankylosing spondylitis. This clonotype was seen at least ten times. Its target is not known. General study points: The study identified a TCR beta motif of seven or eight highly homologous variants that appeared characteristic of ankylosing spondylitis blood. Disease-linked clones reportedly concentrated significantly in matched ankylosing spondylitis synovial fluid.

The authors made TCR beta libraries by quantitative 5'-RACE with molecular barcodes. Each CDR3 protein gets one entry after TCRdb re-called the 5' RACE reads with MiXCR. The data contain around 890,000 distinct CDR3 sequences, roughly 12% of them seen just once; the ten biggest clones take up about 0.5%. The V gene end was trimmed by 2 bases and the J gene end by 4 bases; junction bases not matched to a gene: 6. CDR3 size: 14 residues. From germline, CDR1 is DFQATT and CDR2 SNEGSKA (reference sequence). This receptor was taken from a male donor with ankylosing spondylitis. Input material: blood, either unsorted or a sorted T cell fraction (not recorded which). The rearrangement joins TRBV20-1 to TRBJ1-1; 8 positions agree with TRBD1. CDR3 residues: CSARTRTGRTEAFF. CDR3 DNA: TGCAGTGCTAGAACAAGGACAGGGCGCACTGAAGCTTTCTTT.